This T cell receptor beta chain stems from a study of human CD8 memory T cell subsets. This clonotype has ten or more counts. The antigen remains undetermined. Investigators built TCR beta libraries using UMI-labeled 5' RACE. TCRdb re-called the 5' RACE reads through MiXCR, storing one row per CDR3 protein. The data show more than 6,000 distinct CDR3 sequences, with 3% to 5% seen just once and about two fifths held by the top ten. Buffy coats of healthy donors yielded the PBMC. Total RNA was taken from around 160,000 sorted CD8+ T cells, in duplicate, per subset. V shed 1 base and J shed 0 bases, with 15 bases lying between them. There are 18 residues in the CDR3. The germline V gene encodes CDR1 LGHNA and CDR2 YNFKEQ. Study outcomes and limitations: The T cell repertoires of the stem-like memory and precursor exhausted subsets exhibited minimal overlap with one another. Sequencing was confined to T cell receptor beta chains in the study.

The sequence was collected from a human donor in good health. The chain has TRBV4-2 and TRBJ1-4; D is perhaps TRBD1 (5 bases). The source material was CD8+ T cells from PBMCs. The CDR3 sequence is CASSQVEDKYTTNEKLFF. The CDR3 DNA is TGTGCCAGCAGCCAAGTAGAGGACAAATACACAACTAATGAAAAACTGTTTTTT.